Reported below is one TCR beta chain. This record belongs to a study of shared clonotypes between healthy human individuals. The donor cohort consisted entirely of Caucasian adults residing in Nashville, Tennessee. The investigators split CD4+ cells into a CD45RA+ naive subset and a CD45RA-negative memory subset. This was a deep-level run. Evenly divided among several immunoSEQ plates was the genomic DNA of each subset. Method: immunoSEQ multiplex PCR; TCRdb's copy keeps in-frame clones and lacks some. There are over a million clones in the sample; approximately 98.5% occur only once, and roughly 0.35% lies in the top ten. The clonotype originates from a man younger than 45 in good health. The source material was naive CD4+ T cells sorted from blood. The subset denotes: CD45RA+ positively selected.

This CDR3 is CASNERGETEAFF. CDR3 sequence (DNA): TGTGCCAGCAATGAAAGGGGGGAAACTGAAGCTTTCTTT. This sequence joins TRBV6-5 and TRBJ1-1; tentative D call: TRBD1 (6 bases). There are 13 residues in the CDR3. Looked up from germline, CDR1 is MNHEY and CDR2 is SVGAGI. Trimming shortened V by 7 bases and J by 5 bases, and 14 bases separated the two germline ends.